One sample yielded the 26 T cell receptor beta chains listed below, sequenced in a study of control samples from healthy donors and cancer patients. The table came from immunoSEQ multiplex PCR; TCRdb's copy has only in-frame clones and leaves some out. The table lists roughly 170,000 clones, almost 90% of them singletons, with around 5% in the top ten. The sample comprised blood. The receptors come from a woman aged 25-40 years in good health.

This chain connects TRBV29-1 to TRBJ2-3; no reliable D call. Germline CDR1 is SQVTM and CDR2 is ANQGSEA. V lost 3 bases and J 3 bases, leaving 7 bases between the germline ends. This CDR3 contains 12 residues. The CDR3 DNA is TGCAGCGTTGATCCCATAACAGATACGCAGTATTTT. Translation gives CSVDPITDTQYF.

CDR3 in amino acids: CASRDWQGASGANVLTF. CDR3 nucleotide sequence: TGTGCCAGCAGGGACTGGCAAGGGGCTTCTGGGGCCAACGTCCTGACTTTC. The chain uses TRBV28 and TRBJ2-6; D may be TRBD1 or TRBD2 (5 bases each). The germline gives CDR1 MDHEN, CDR2 SYDVKM. V was trimmed by 6 bases and J by 1 base, leaving 16 bases between them. The CDR3 length is 17 residues. Combining the CDR3 with reference TRBV28 and TRBJ2-6 gives the whole variable domain DVKVTQSSRYLVKRTGEKVFLECVQDMDHENMFWYRQDPGLGLRLIYFSYDVKMKEKGDIPEGYSVSREKKERFSLILESASTNQTSMYLCASRDWQGASGANVLTFGAGSRLTVL.

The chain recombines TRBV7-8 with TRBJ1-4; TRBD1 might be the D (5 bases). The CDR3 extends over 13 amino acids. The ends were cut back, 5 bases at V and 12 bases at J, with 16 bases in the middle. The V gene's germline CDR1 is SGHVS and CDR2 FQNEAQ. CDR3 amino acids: CASSAGAWGQLFF. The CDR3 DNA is TGTGCCAGCAGCGCCGGGGCTTGGGGCCAACTGTTTTTT.

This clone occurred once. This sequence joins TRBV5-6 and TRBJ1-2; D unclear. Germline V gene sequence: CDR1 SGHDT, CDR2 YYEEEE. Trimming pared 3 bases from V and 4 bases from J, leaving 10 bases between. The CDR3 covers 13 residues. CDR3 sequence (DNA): TGTGCCAGCAGCTCGGGGAGCGCCTATGGCTACACCTTC. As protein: CASSSGSAYGYTF.

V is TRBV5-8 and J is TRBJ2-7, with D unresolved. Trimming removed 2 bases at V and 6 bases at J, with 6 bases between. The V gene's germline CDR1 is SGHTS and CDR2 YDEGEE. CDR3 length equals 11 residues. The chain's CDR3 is CASSFSSEQYF. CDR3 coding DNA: TGTGCCAGCAGCTTCAGTTCCGAGCAGTACTTC.

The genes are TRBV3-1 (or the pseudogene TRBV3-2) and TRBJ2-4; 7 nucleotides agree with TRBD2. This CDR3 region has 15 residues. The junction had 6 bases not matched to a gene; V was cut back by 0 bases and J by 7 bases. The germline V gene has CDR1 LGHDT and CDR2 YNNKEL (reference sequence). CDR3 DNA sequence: TGTGCCAGCAGCCAAGAAGGCCTGGGGGGGAACATTCAGTACTTC. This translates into CASSQEGLGGNIQYF.

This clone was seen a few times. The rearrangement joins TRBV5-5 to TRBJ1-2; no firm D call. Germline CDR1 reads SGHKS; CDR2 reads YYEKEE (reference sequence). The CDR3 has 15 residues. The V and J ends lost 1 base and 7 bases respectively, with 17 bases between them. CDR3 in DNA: TGTGCCAGCAGCTTGACTAATCCCGTGGTGGGTGGCTACACCTTC. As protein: CASSLTNPVVGGYTF.

Written as DNA, the CDR3 is TGTGCCAGCAGGGAGCAGCGGTACTCCTACAATGAGCAGTTCTTC. Its translation: CASREQRYSYNEQFF. V gene TRBV11-2 combines with J gene TRBJ2-1, with a tentative D call TRBD2 (5 bases). The germline V gene encodes CDR1 SGHAT and CDR2 FQNNGV. This CDR3 region has 15 residues. V dropped 6 bases and J dropped 0 bases, with 12 bases sitting between them.

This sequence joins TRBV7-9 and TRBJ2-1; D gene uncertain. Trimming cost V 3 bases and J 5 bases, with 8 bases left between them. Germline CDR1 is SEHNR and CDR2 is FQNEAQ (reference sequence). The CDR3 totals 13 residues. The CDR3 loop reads CASSFTQDNEQFF. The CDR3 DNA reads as TGTGCCAGCAGCTTTACCCAGGACAATGAGCAGTTCTTC.

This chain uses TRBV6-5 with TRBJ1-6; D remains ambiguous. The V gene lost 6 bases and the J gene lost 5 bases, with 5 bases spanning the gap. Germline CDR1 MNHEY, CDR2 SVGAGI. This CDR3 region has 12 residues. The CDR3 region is CASREHNSPLHF. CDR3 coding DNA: TGTGCCAGCAGGGAGCATAATTCACCCCTCCACTTT.

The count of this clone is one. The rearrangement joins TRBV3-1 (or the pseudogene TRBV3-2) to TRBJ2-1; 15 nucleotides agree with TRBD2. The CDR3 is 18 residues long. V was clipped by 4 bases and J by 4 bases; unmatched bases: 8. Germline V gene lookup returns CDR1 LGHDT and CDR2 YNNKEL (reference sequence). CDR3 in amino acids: CASSRRPGLAGGYNEQFF. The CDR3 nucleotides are TGTGCCAGCAGCCGAAGACCGGGACTAGCGGGAGGTTACAATGAGCAGTTCTTC.

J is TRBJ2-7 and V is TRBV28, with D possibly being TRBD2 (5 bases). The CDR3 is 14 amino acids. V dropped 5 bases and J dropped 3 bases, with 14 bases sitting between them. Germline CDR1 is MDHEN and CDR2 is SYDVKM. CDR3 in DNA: TGTGCCAGCAGTACCATCTTGGGAGTCTACGAGCAGTACTTC. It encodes CASSTILGVYEQYF.

The CDR3 DNA reads as TGTGCCAGCAGGGGACAGGGTGGGGGAAAACTGTTTTTT. It yields the protein CASRGQGGGKLFF. The chain links TRBV2 to TRBJ1-4; TRBD1 aligns across 9 bases. In germline, CDR1 is SNHLY, CDR2 FYNNEI. The CDR3 runs 13 residues. Trimming cost V 6 bases and J 10 bases; bases outside gene matches: 6.

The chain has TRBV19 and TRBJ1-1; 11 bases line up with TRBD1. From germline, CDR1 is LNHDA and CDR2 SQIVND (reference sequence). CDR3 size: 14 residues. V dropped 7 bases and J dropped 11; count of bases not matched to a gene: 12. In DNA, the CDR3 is TGTGCCAGTACGGGCGGGACAGGGGGGAGTACTGCTTTCTTT. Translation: CASTGGTGGSTAFF. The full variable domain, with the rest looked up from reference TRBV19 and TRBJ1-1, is DGGITQSPKYLFRKEGQNVTLSCEQNLNHDAMYWYRQDPGQGLRLIYYSQIVNDFQKGDIAEGYSVSREKKESFPLTVTSAQKNPTAFYLCASTGGTGGSTAFFGQGTRLTVV.

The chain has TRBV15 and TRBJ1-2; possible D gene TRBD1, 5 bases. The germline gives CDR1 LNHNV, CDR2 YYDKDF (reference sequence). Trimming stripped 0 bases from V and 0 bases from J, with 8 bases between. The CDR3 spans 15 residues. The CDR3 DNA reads TGTGCCACCAGCAGAGATTCGGGGGCTAACTATGGCTACACCTTC. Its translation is CATSRDSGANYGYTF.

CDR3 coding DNA: TGCGCCAGCAGCCTGGGACTCCAAGAGACCCAGTACTTC. Protein sequence: CASSLGLQETQYF. The V call is TRBV5-1, the J call TRBJ2-5; D is possibly TRBD2 (6 bases). The V gene's germline CDR1 is SGHRS and CDR2 YFSETQ. The CDR3 consists of 13 residues. Trimming took 4 bases from V and 1 from J, leaving 8 bases between them.

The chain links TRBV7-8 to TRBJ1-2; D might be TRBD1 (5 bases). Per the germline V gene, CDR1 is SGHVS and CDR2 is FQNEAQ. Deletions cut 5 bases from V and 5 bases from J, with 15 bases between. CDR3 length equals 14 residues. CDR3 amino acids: CASSLDRDSYGYTF. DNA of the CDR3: TGTGCCAGCAGCCTGGACCGGGACTCGTATGGCTACACCTTC.

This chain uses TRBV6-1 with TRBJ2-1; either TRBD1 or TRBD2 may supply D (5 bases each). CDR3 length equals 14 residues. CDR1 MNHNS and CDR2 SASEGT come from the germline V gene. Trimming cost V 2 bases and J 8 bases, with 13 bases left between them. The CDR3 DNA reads TGTGCCAGCAGTGAATCTACGGGGCGGGATGAGCAGTTCTTC. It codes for CASSESTGRDEQFF.

DNA of the CDR3: TGCGCCAGCAGTTTCCGGACGGACGGTCTTACCCAGTACTTC. Its translation is CASSFRTDGLTQYF. The rearrangement links TRBV5-1 to TRBJ2-5, with no clear D. There are 14 residues in the CDR3. Germline V gives CDR1 SGHRS, CDR2 YFSETQ. Trimming pared 5 bases from V and 8 bases from J, leaving 19 bases between.

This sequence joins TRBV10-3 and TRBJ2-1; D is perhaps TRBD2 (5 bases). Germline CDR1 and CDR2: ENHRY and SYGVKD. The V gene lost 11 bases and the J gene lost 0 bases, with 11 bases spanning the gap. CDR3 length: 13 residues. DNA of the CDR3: TGTGCCTCCGTAGCGAACTCCTACAATGAGCAGTTCTTC. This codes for CASVANSYNEQFF.

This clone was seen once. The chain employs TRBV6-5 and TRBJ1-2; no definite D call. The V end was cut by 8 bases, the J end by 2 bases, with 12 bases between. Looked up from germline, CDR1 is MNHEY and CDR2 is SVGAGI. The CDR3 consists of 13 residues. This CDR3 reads CASLDEANYGYTF. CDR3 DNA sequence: TGTGCCAGCTTAGATGAAGCAAACTATGGCTACACCTTC.

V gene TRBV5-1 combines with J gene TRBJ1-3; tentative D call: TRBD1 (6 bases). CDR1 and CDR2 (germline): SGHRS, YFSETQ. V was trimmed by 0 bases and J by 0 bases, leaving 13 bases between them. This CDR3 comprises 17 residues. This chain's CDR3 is CASSLVSGARSGNTIYF. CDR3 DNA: TGCGCCAGCAGCTTGGTGTCGGGGGCCCGCTCTGGAAACACCATATATTTT.

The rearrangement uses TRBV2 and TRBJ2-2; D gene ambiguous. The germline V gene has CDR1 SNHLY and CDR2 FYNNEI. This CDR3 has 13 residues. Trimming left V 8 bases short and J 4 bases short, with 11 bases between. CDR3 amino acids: CASAWRTTGELFF. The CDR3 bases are TGTGCCAGCGCCTGGCGAACCACCGGGGAGCTGTTTTTT. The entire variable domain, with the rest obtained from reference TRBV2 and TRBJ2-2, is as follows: EPEVTQTPSHQVTQMGQEVILRCVPISNHLYFYWYRQILGQKVEFLVSFYNNEISEKSEIFDDQFSVERPDGSNFTLKIRSTKLEDSAMYFCASAWRTTGELFFGEGSRLTVL.

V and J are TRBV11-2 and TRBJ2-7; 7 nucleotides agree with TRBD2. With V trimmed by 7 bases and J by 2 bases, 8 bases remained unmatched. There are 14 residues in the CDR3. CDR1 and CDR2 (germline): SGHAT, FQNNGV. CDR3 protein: CASTVSSGTYEQYF. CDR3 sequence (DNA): TGTGCCAGCACCGTCTCTAGCGGAACCTACGAGCAGTACTTC.

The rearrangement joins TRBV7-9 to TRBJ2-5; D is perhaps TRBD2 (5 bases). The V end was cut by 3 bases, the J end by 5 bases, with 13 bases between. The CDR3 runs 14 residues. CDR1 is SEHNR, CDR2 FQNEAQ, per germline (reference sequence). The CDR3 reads CASSFYGEQETQYF. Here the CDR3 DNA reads TGTGCCAGCAGCTTTTACGGGGAGCAGGAGACCCAGTACTTC. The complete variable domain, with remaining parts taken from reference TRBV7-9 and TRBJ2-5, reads DTGVSQNPRHKITKRGQNVTFRCDPISEHNRLYWYRQTLGQGPEFLTYFQNEAQLEKSRLLSDRFSAERPKGSFSTLEIQRTEQGDSAMYLCASSFYGEQETQYFGPGTRLLVL.

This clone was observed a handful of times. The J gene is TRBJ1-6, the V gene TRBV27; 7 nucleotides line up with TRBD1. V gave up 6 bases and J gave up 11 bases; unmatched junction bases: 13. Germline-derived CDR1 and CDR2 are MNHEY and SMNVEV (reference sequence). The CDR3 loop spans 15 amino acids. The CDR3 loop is CASSRTTGVRTPLHF. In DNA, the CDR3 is TGTGCCAGCAGCAGGACCACAGGGGTACGGACACCCCTCCACTTT.